This TCR beta chain was retrieved from a study of early T cells in non-severe SARS-CoV-2 infection. Study-wide context: Sequencing of bulk RNA from unsorted whole blood was done, without chain pairing. Study conclusions and caveats: VDJdb-based annotation leaned toward anti-spike CD8 responses and missed private and CD4 specificities.

After removal of 5 bases from V and 1 base from J, the junction contained 7 bases not matched to a gene. This CDR3 spans 16 amino acids. Germline CDR1 MNHEY, CDR2 SVGEGT. One entry per CDR3 protein, called by TCRdb with MiXCR from the 5' RACE reads. Of roughly 63,000 distinct CDR3 sequences detected, 13% appear once; the ten largest clones hold about 4.7%. The table lists this clonotype with many counts. Its cognate antigen is unknown. The V gene is TRBV6-2 or TRBV6-3, the J gene TRBJ2-7, with 11 bases lining up with TRBD1. The TCR was taken from an adult who was a healthcare worker with PCR-confirmed SARS-CoV-2 infection or an uninfected control (not recorded which). Input material: whole blood. The CDR3 region has the DNA TGTGCCAGCAGTGTCCCCGGGACAGGGGGTTCCTACGAGCAGTACTTC. Protein product: CASSVPGTGGSYEQYF.